Shown below are 21 T cell receptor beta chains from a single sample sequenced in a study of T cells after yellow fever vaccination. TCRdb redid the calling of the 5' RACE reads with MiXCR, one entry per CDR3 protein. The sample lists 300,000 to 400,000 distinct CDR3 sequences, over 8.5% occurring once. The sample was CD4+ T cells sorted from PBMCs, taken 45 days after the yellow fever booster vaccination. The receptors derive from a man aged 18 to 29 who received the YFV17D yellow fever vaccine.

The rearrangement uses TRBV6-5 and TRBJ2-6; D uncertain. The germline V and J ends were trimmed by 0 bases and 4 bases, with 10 bases remaining between them. This CDR3 is 16 amino acids long. CDR1 and CDR2 from the germline V gene are MNHEY and SVGAGI. The CDR3 region is CASSYSTGYGANVLTF. CDR3 sequence (DNA): TGTGCCAGCAGTTACTCGACCGGGTACGGGGCCAACGTCCTGACTTTC.

The V and J genes are TRBV7-2 and TRBJ2-7, with D possibly TRBD1 on 6 matching bases. Germline-derived CDR1 and CDR2 are SGHTA and FQGNSA. CDR3 length: 15 amino acids. Trimming removed 1 base from V and 6 bases from J, with 16 bases in between. This CDR3 reads CASSLVRGTGTEQYF. DNA for the CDR3: TGTGCCAGCAGCTTAGTGAGGGGGACGGGGACCGAGCAGTACTTC.

This clonotype turned up a few times. The gene calls are TRBV3-1 and TRBJ2-1; 9 bases map to TRBD2. The V and J ends lost 11 bases and 6 bases, in that order; junction bases with no gene match: 11. This CDR3 is 14 amino acids long. Germline CDR1 LGHDT, CDR2 YNNKEL (reference sequence). The CDR3 spells CAAGLAGLTNEQFF. CDR3 nucleotide sequence: TGTGCCGCTGGCCTAGCGGGATTAACCAATGAGCAGTTCTTC.

This clonotype was seen only a few times. This sequence joins TRBV2 and TRBJ1-5; perhaps TRBD1 as D (6 bases). The CDR3 consists of 14 residues. Between the trimmed V and J ends, which lost 3 bases and 2 bases, there was a span of 8 bases. CDR1 is SNHLY and CDR2 is FYNNEI in the germline V gene. DNA of the CDR3: TGTGCCAGCAGTGATTACAGGGGCAATCAGCCCCAGCATTTT. This encodes CASSDYRGNQPQHF.

J is TRBJ1-5 and V is TRBV24-1; no reliable D call. V dropped 3 bases and J dropped 5 bases, with 19 bases sitting between them. CDR3 length: 17 residues. Germline CDR1 is KGHDR and CDR2 is SFDVKD. The CDR3 sequence: CATSDMWGGSVYQPQHF. The CDR3 nucleotides read TGTGCCACCAGTGATATGTGGGGAGGGTCGGTCTATCAGCCCCAGCATTTT.

The chain links TRBV7-9 to TRBJ1-4; no firm D call. Germline loops: CDR1 SEHNR, CDR2 FQNEAQ (reference sequence). CDR3 size: 15 residues. Trimming removed 5 bases from V and 8 bases from J, with 18 bases in between. CDR3 sequence reads: CASSHRRAQVEKLFF. CDR3 DNA sequence: TGTGCCAGCAGCCATCGGAGGGCCCAGGTCGAAAAACTGTTTTTT.

J is TRBJ2-6 and V is TRBV20-1; D remains ambiguous. Germline lookup yields CDR1 DFQATT and CDR2 SNEGSKA (reference sequence). This CDR3 contains 13 residues. The ends were cut back, 7 bases at V and 0 bases at J, with 7 bases in the middle. CDR3 sequence reads: CSVAVSGANVLTF. The CDR3, as DNA: TGCAGTGTCGCAGTCTCTGGGGCCAACGTCCTGACTTTC.

The chain carries TRBV20-1 and TRBJ2-3, with unresolved D. This CDR3 is 12 amino acids long. Trimming stripped 2 bases from V and 2 bases from J, with 5 bases between. CDR1 DFQATT and CDR2 SNEGSKA come from the germline V gene (reference sequence). CDR3 in DNA: TGCAGTGCTAGACTGTACACAGATACGCAGTATTTT. It translates to CSARLYTDTQYF.

This chain links TRBV6-5 with TRBJ1-6; D is possibly TRBD1 (5 bases). This CDR3 comprises 15 residues. Between the trimmed V and J ends, which lost 1 base and 6 bases, there was a span of 10 bases. Per germline, CDR1 MNHEY and CDR2 SVGAGI. In DNA, the CDR3 is TGTGCCAGCAGTTACTTTCAGGGTGGTAATTCACCCCTCCACTTT. Translation gives CASSYFQGGNSPLHF.

This clonotype occurred a few times. The rearrangement links TRBV7-6 to TRBJ1-2; D is undetermined. Trimming removed 3 bases from V and 8 bases from J, with 13 bases in between. This CDR3 comprises 13 residues. The germline V gene has CDR1 SGHVS and CDR2 FNYEAQ. The CDR3 sequence: CASSFGQDRGYTF. The CDR3 coding sequence is TGTGCCAGCAGCTTCGGGCAGGACCGGGGCTACACCTTC.

The V gene is TRBV20-1, the J gene TRBJ1-2, with 7 bases that match TRBD1. CDR1 DFQATT and CDR2 SNEGSKA come from the germline V gene (reference sequence). This CDR3 spans 15 amino acids. The V gene end was trimmed by 3 bases and the J gene end by 4 bases; junction bases not matched to a gene: 11. CDR3 region: CSARLAQGVGYGYTF. The CDR3 DNA is TGCAGTGCTAGGTTGGCTCAGGGGGTTGGCTATGGCTACACCTTC.

The rearrangement joins TRBV19 to TRBJ1-5; 9 bases line up with TRBD1. CDR1 LNHDA and CDR2 SQIVND come from the germline V gene (reference sequence). This CDR3 contains 13 residues. Trimming at V came to 7 bases and at J to 7 bases, leaving 5 bases not matched to a gene. The DNA for the CDR3 is TGTGCCAGTAATACAGGGGGCTGGCAGCCCCAGCATTTT. Translated: CASNTGGWQPQHF.

This chain joins TRBV28 and TRBJ2-5; D might be TRBD1 or TRBD2, each matching 6 bases. V lost 7 bases and J lost 5, with 14 bases in between. CDR1 and CDR2 from the germline V gene are MDHEN and SYDVKM. The CDR3 covers 13 residues. CDR3 sequence: CASTPGGLETQYF. CDR3 in DNA: TGTGCCAGCACCCCCGGGGGCCTGGAGACCCAGTACTTC.

This clonotype showed up just a few times. DNA for the CDR3: TGTGCCAGCAGCTCAGCGCGGGACACTGAAGCTTTCTTT. It encodes CASSSARDTEAFF. The V gene is TRBV5-4, the J gene TRBJ1-1; D remains ambiguous. V was pared by 3 bases and J by 3 bases, with 9 bases between. This CDR3 region has 13 residues. Germline CDR1 SGHNT, CDR2 YYREEE (reference sequence).

The sample holds a few counts of this clonotype. The gene calls are TRBV7-2 and TRBJ1-3; maybe TRBD1 (5 bases). The CDR3 has 16 residues. Trimming left V 1 base short and J 4 bases short, with 14 bases between. Per germline, CDR1 SGHTA and CDR2 FQGNSA. The CDR3 here is CASSLVRGLGGNTIYF. CDR3 coding DNA: TGTGCCAGCAGCTTAGTTCGGGGGTTGGGCGGAAACACCATATATTTT.

CDR3 in amino acids: CASSVEAGNSYEQYF. CDR3 nucleotides: TGTGCCAGCAGTGTCGAGGCAGGGAACTCCTACGAGCAGTACTTC. This chain joins TRBV6-1 and TRBJ2-7; D may be TRBD1 (5 bases). This CDR3 comprises 15 residues. V was clipped by 4 bases and J by 0 bases, with 13 bases between them. Germline V gene data show CDR1 as MNHNS and CDR2 as SASEGT.

V gene TRBV9 combines with J gene TRBJ2-3, with D maybe TRBD2 (5 bases). Germline V gives CDR1 SGDLS, CDR2 YYNGEE. The CDR3 consists of 16 residues. V lost 4 bases, J lost 1 base, and 16 bases lay in between. The CDR3 reads CASSPNPARGTDTQYF. Here the CDR3 DNA reads TGTGCCAGCAGCCCCAATCCGGCGCGGGGCACAGATACGCAGTATTTT.

This clonotype was counted many times. The V call is TRBV6-5, the J call TRBJ2-1, with TRBD1 identical over 11 bases. This CDR3 region has 14 residues. Germline-derived CDR1 and CDR2 are MNHEY and SVGAGI. Unmatched junction bases numbered 5, after V lost 6 bases and J lost 7 bases. The CDR3, as DNA: TGTGCCAGCAGACCCGGACAGGGGGCGAATGAGCAGTTCTTC. Its protein product is CASRPGQGANEQFF.

The chain recombines TRBV5-8 with TRBJ1-4, with D tentatively TRBD1 (6 bases). Deletions cut 5 bases from V and 1 base from J, with 12 bases between. Germline CDR1 and CDR2: SGHTS and YDEGEE. The CDR3 totals 15 residues. This CDR3 is CASSLGQLTNEKLFF. CDR3 DNA sequence: TGTGCCAGCAGTCTTGGACAGCTAACTAATGAAAAACTGTTTTTT.

The rearrangement uses TRBV29-1 and TRBJ2-1; D is possibly TRBD2 (5 bases). This CDR3 region has 13 residues. CDR1 is SQVTM and CDR2 is ANQGSEA in the germline V gene. With 7 bases removed from V and 7 bases from J, the gap between germline ends came to 17 bases. The CDR3 DNA is TGCAGCGCGAGGAGGCTAGCTAAGAATGAGCAGTTCTTC. Its protein is CSARRLAKNEQFF.

In DNA form, the CDR3 reads TGCAGTGCTTCCCGGGGAGGAGATCAGCCCCAGCATTTT. Translated: CSASRGGDQPQHF. The chain recombines TRBV20-1 with TRBJ1-5, with D hard to call. This CDR3 spans 13 amino acids. CDR1 and CDR2 (germline): DFQATT, SNEGSKA (reference sequence). Trimming left V 5 bases short and J 5 bases short, with 13 bases between.